The 17 T cell receptor beta chains presented below share a single source sample, sequenced in a study of response to subunit inactivated influenza vaccine. In TCRdb, the RT-PCR reads were re-called with MiXCR into one record per CDR3 protein. Of fewer than 600,000 distinct CDR3 sequences detected, under 8.5% appear once; the ten largest clones hold approximately 14%. The sample consisted of PBMCs from blood, taken roughly 24 months after vaccination. The receptors come from a man aged 45-69 years who received an inactivated influenza vaccine.

The rearrangement links TRBV6-2 or TRBV6-3 to TRBJ2-1; D unresolved. Germline-derived CDR1 and CDR2 are MNHEY and SVGEGT. This CDR3 is built from 14 residues. V was cut by 5 bases and J by 6 bases, with 14 bases left in between. In nucleotides, the CDR3 is TGTGCCAGCAGTGAGACGGGTTCAGGCAATGAGCAGTTCTTC. This codes for CASSETGSGNEQFF.

This clonotype was counted between two and nine times. V gene TRBV11-1 combines with J gene TRBJ2-1; 10 bases agree with TRBD2. There are 20 residues in the CDR3. Germline CDR1 reads SGHAT; CDR2 reads FQDESV (reference sequence). The V segment lost 5 bases and the J segment 4 bases; nucleotides outside the gene matches: 20. The CDR3 nucleotides are TGTGCCAGCAGCAATCAACAGGGGAATAAGCGGGAGGGAGCATACAATGAGCAGTTCTTC. As protein: CASSNQQGNKREGAYNEQFF. The full variable domain, in which reference TRBV11-1 and TRBJ2-1 provide the parts outside the CDR3, is EAEVAQSPRYKITEKSQAVAFWCDPISGHATLYWYRQILGQGPELLVQFQDESVVDDSQLPKDRFSAERLKGVDSTLKIQPAELGDSAMYLCASSNQQGNKREGAYNEQFFGPGTRLTVL.

This clonotype has a count of ten or more. The chain uses TRBV20-1 and TRBJ1-5; TRBD1 matches at 10 bases. The germline gives CDR1 DFQATT, CDR2 SNEGSKA (reference sequence). This CDR3 is 16 amino acids long. Losses at the gene ends were 1 base for V and 2 bases for J; bases not matched to a gene: 5. This chain's CDR3 is CSARGEGTGGNQPQHF. CDR3 DNA sequence: TGCAGTGCTAGAGGAGAAGGGACAGGGGGCAATCAGCCCCAGCATTTT.

This clonotype has at least ten counts. V usage is TRBV10-3 and J usage is TRBJ1-1; D possibly corresponds to TRBD1 (6 bases). Looked up from germline, CDR1 is ENHRY and CDR2 is SYGVKD. Trimming took 6 bases from V and 0 from J, leaving 8 bases between them. The CDR3 runs to 13 residues. CDR3 in DNA: TGTGCCATCAGAGGGGACATGAACACTGAAGCTTTCTTT. This codes for CAIRGDMNTEAFF.

The gene calls are TRBV10-3 and TRBJ2-2; no definite D call. V was pared by 5 bases and J by 4 bases, with 14 bases between. CDR1 and CDR2 from the germline V gene are ENHRY and SYGVKD. The CDR3 contains 15 residues. The CDR3 protein is CAISLGRGTTGELFF. The DNA of the CDR3 is TGTGCCATCAGTCTAGGCCGTGGAACCACCGGGGAGCTGTTTTTT.

This chain joins TRBV5-1 and TRBJ2-1; D possibly corresponds to TRBD2 (6 bases). This CDR3 is 12 amino acids long. Looked up from germline, CDR1 is SGHRS and CDR2 is YFSETQ. Trimming removed 0 bases from V and 15 bases from J, with 13 bases in between. Here the CDR3 DNA reads TGCGCCAGCAGCTTGGCCCCGGGGGTGATGTTCTTC. The encoded protein is CASSLAPGVMFF.

This clonotype was seen more than once but under ten times. This rearrangement joins TRBV9 to TRBJ2-7; no clear D. The germline CDR1 and CDR2 sequences are SGDLS and YYNGEE. V was pared by 0 bases and J by 1 base, with 11 bases between. This CDR3 contains 15 residues. The CDR3 spells CASSVAPDLSYEQYF. DNA for the CDR3: TGTGCCAGCAGCGTAGCCCCCGACTTATCCTACGAGCAGTACTTC.

This clonotype was detected many times. The V call is TRBV7-2, the J call TRBJ2-5; D might be TRBD1 or TRBD2, each matching 5 bases. The V gene lost 5 bases and the J gene lost 2 bases, with 15 bases spanning the gap. Per the germline V gene, CDR1 is SGHTA and CDR2 is FQGNSA. CDR3 length equals 15 residues. As DNA, the CDR3 is TGTGCCAGCAGCAAGGGACCGTTAGCTCAAGAGACCCAGTACTTC. Its translation: CASSKGPLAQETQYF.

This clonotype appeared a few times. The chain links TRBV28 to TRBJ2-7, with D possibly matching TRBD1 (6 bases). The germline gives CDR1 MDHEN, CDR2 SYDVKM. The V end lost 5 bases, the J end lost 2 bases, and 10 bases lay between the germline ends. The CDR3 is made up of 13 amino acids. CDR3 loop: CASSRQVPYEQYF. The CDR3, as DNA: TGTGCCAGCAGTAGACAGGTCCCCTACGAGCAGTACTTC.

This clonotype was counted only a few times. V is TRBV4-3 and J is TRBJ1-5, with D possibly matching TRBD1 (5 bases). The CDR3 loop spans 15 amino acids. V gave up 0 bases and J gave up 6 bases, with 12 bases separating them. CDR1 and CDR2 from the germline V gene are LGHNA and YSLEER. The CDR3 loop is CASSQDRGIGQPQHF. The CDR3 DNA follows: TGCGCCAGCAGCCAAGATAGGGGTATCGGTCAGCCCCAGCATTTT.

This clonotype appeared a few times. The CDR3 spells CASSGSTGDTGELFF. The CDR3 DNA follows: TGTGCCAGCAGTGGTTCGACAGGGGACACCGGGGAGCTGTTTTTT. The chain employs TRBV12-3 or TRBV12-4 and TRBJ2-2, with TRBD1 matching over 8 bases. With V trimmed by 5 bases and J by 3 bases, 5 bases remained unmatched. CDR3 size: 15 residues.

The sample holds a few counts of this clonotype. The chain uses TRBV29-1 and TRBJ2-1; D is perhaps TRBD2 (6 bases). V was shortened by 5 bases and J by 0 bases, with 8 bases between the two germline ends. CDR3 length: 13 residues. In germline, CDR1 is SQVTM, CDR2 ANQGSEA. The CDR3 DNA is TGCAGCGTTCGGGACTTCTCCTACAATGAGCAGTTCTTC. Amino acid sequence: CSVRDFSYNEQFF.

This chain uses TRBV4-1 with TRBJ2-1, with 8 positions matching TRBD2. The junction had 7 bases not matched to a gene; V was cut back by 2 bases and J by 4 bases. This CDR3 has 16 amino acids. Germline V gene data show CDR1 as MGHRA and CDR2 as YSYEKL. CDR3 sequence reads: CASSQRPGLEYNEQFF. The CDR3 DNA is TGCGCCAGCAGCCAAAGACCGGGACTAGAATACAATGAGCAGTTCTTC.

At least ten counts were recorded for this clonotype. This rearrangement joins TRBV21-1 to TRBJ1-1. TRBV21-1 is labeled a pseudogene. The CDR3 length is 13 residues. CDR3 sequence: CASSKGRDTEAFF. The CDR3 nucleotides are TGTGCCAGCAGCAAAGGGCGAGACACTGAAGCTTTCTTT.

At least ten counts were recorded for this clonotype. V usage is TRBV7-2 and J usage is TRBJ2-7, with unresolved D. The CDR3 runs to 13 residues. Germline loops: CDR1 SGHTA, CDR2 FQGNSA. V lost 5 bases and J 2 bases, leaving 10 bases between the germline ends. The CDR3 DNA is TGTGCCAGCAGCACCCAAGTAGCCTACGAGCAGTACTTC. It encodes CASSTQVAYEQYF.

The chain combines TRBV7-9 with TRBJ2-5; D is undetermined. CDR3 length: 15 amino acids. Germline V gene data show CDR1 as SEHNR and CDR2 as FQNEAQ (reference sequence). V dropped 2 bases and J dropped 0 bases, with 10 bases sitting between them. CDR3 DNA: TGTGCCAGCAGCTTAAGCTGGGATAACCAAGAGACCCAGTACTTC. Its protein is CASSLSWDNQETQYF.

This clonotype was detected ten times or more. The rearrangement uses TRBV6-1 and TRBJ2-3; D unresolved. The CDR3 sequence is 14 residues long. CDR1 MNHNS and CDR2 SASEGT come from the germline V gene. V shed 4 bases and J shed 4 bases, with 12 bases lying between them. The CDR3 bases are TGTGCCAGCAGTGCAGTATCGACCCCAGATACGCAGTATTTT. It codes for CASSAVSTPDTQYF.